This T cell receptor beta chain derives from a study of cytomegalovirus exposure and HLA in healthy donors. Study context: Clustering assigned approximately 79% of the roughly 400 genotyped donors to the Caucasian-associated ancestry cluster. Study-level points and caveats: CMV antigen specificity was confirmed in vitro for three CMV-associated chains. Indistinguishable V segments such as TRBV6-2 and TRBV6-3 were excluded.

The primer mix had 60 Vbeta and 13 Jbeta primers. Libraries were prepared by immunoSEQ multiplex PCR; TCRdb keeps only in-frame clonotypes and omits some of them. This table holds around 160,000 clones. Comment on this clone: The antigen remains unidentified.

Germline CDR1 reads LGHNA; CDR2 reads YNFKEQ. After removal of 1 base from V and 1 base from J, the junction contained 3 bases not matched to a gene. The CDR3 is made up of 15 amino acids. V and J are TRBV4-2 and TRBJ1-1; 7 bases agree with TRBD1. The origin of this receptor is a woman in her forties or fifties in good health and CMV-seronegative. Material for sequencing was PBMCs. CDR3 sequence: CASSQVTGENTEAFF. The CDR3 DNA sequence: TGTGCCAGCAGCCAAGTAACAGGGGAGAACACTGAAGCTTTCTTT.